A single sample gave rise to the 32 T cell receptor beta chains below, sequenced in a study of blood T cell repertoires in COVID-19. Profiled with immunoSEQ multiplex PCR; TCRdb holds only in-frame clones, not every one. In the table there are about 120,000 clones, 60% to 80% of which are singletons. The material sequenced was peripheral blood. These receptors were taken from a woman in her seventies with acute or convalescent COVID-19.

The chain uses TRBV13 and TRBJ1-2; D ambiguous. In germline, CDR1 is PRHDT, CDR2 FYEKMQ (reference sequence). Deletions cut 4 bases from V and 4 bases from J, with 22 bases between. The CDR3 has 17 amino acids. CDR3 sequence (DNA): TGTGCCAGCAGCTCTCGTGACCGTGGTTCAGCGAGCTATGGCTACACCTTC. Amino acids: CASSSRDRGSASYGYTF.

This clone came up once. V is TRBV9 and J is TRBJ1-4; D gene ambiguous. Looked up from germline, CDR1 is SGDLS and CDR2 is YYNGEE. Between the trimmed V and J ends, which lost 0 bases and 7 bases, there was a span of 10 bases. The CDR3 covers 14 residues. The CDR3 bases are TGTGCCAGCAGCGTAGGAACCGGGTTTGAAAAACTGTTTTTT. It specifies CASSVGTGFEKLFF.

V gene TRBV5-1 combines with J gene TRBJ2-2, with TRBD2 matching over 14 bases. V lost 3 bases, J lost 5 bases, and 6 bases stayed unmatched. Germline CDR1 SGHRS, CDR2 YFSETQ. The length of the CDR3 is 17 residues. Here the CDR3 reads CASSSRTSGGSTGELFF. The CDR3 DNA sequence: TGCGCCAGCAGCTCGCGGACTAGCGGGGGGTCTACCGGGGAGCTGTTTTTT.

J is TRBJ1-3 and V is TRBV7-9; the match to TRBD1 covers 7 bases. The CDR3 has 14 amino acids. CDR1 and CDR2 (germline): SEHNR, FQNEAQ (reference sequence). V shed 11 bases and J 4 bases; nucleotides not matched to a gene: 11. The CDR3 DNA sequence: TGTGCCCTCGGGGGGGACAGCGCCGGAAACACCATATATTTT. Its protein product is CALGGDSAGNTIYF. The variable domain in full, with the rest retrieved from reference TRBV7-9 and TRBJ1-3, is DTGVSQNPRHKITKRGQNVTFRCDPISEHNRLYWYRQTLGQGPEFLTYFQNEAQLEKSRLLSDRFSAERPKGSFSTLEIQRTEQGDSAMYLCALGGDSAGNTIYFGEGSWLTVV.

The chain carries TRBV4-2 and TRBJ2-1; weak D call: TRBD2 (6 bases). This CDR3 comprises 17 residues. Germline V gives CDR1 LGHNA, CDR2 YNFKEQ. Trimming left V 0 bases short and J 2 bases short, with 14 bases between. In nucleotides, the CDR3 is TGTGCCAGCAGCCAAGAGGGCGGCGGGAATACCTACAATGAGCAGTTCTTC. Translated: CASSQEGGGNTYNEQFF.

This chain uses TRBV11-2 with TRBJ2-3, with D possibly being TRBD2 (6 bases). Germline V lookup: CDR1 SGHAT, CDR2 FQNNGV. CDR3 length: 15 residues. The V gene lost 5 bases and the J gene lost 9 bases, with 21 bases spanning the gap. The CDR3 DNA sequence: TGTGCCAGCAGCCCGTTGCGGGGCCGCCCCGGGACGCAGTATTTT. This sequence encodes CASSPLRGRPGTQYF.

The genes are TRBV5-1 and TRBJ2-2; 12 bases fit TRBD2. The junction had 7 bases not matched to a gene; V was cut back by 5 bases and J by 5 bases. The germline V gene encodes CDR1 SGHRS and CDR2 YFSETQ. This CDR3 spans 16 amino acids. For the CDR3, the DNA is TGCGCCAGCAGTTCCGGGACTAGCGGGTTTACCGGGGAGCTGTTTTTT. Translated: CASSSGTSGFTGELFF. Filled out from reference TRBV5-1 and TRBJ2-2, the complete variable domain reads KAGVTQTPRYLIKTRGQQVTLSCSPISGHRSVSWYQQTPGQGLQFLFEYFSETQRNKGNFPGRFSGRQFSNSRSEMNVSTLELGDSALYLCASSSGTSGFTGELFFGEGSRLTVL.

The chain couples TRBV7-2 to TRBJ1-5; 8 nucleotides align to TRBD1. The germline V gene has CDR1 SGHTA and CDR2 FQGNSA. This CDR3 has 13 amino acids. V was clipped by 5 bases and J by 7 bases; unmatched bases: 4. CDR3 sequence: CASSKQGDQPQHF. The CDR3 nucleotides read TGTGCCAGCAGCAAACAGGGGGACCAGCCCCAGCATTTT.

This clone was detected a few times. The J gene is TRBJ2-3, the V gene TRBV20-1, with 9 bases fitting TRBD2. CDR1 is DFQATT and CDR2 is SNEGSKA in the germline V gene (reference sequence). The V segment lost 3 bases and the J segment 3 bases; nucleotides outside the gene matches: 7. This CDR3 has 15 residues. The CDR3: CSASVAGDRTDTQYF. For the CDR3, the DNA is TGCAGTGCTAGTGTAGCGGGAGATCGGACAGATACGCAGTATTTT.

The chain carries TRBV27 and TRBJ2-6; TRBD2 might be the D (5 bases). From germline, CDR1 is MNHEY and CDR2 SMNVEV (reference sequence). Trimming cost V 1 base and J 0 bases, with 7 bases left between them. The CDR3 spans 16 residues. The CDR3 DNA reads as TGTGCCAGCAGTTTATTCACTAGCTCTGGGGCCAACGTCCTGACTTTC. Protein: CASSLFTSSGANVLTF.

This chain joins TRBV5-4 and TRBJ1-1; 11 nucleotides match TRBD1. V lost 0 bases and J lost 4; bases outside the gene matches: 2. The germline CDR1 and CDR2 sequences are SGHNT and YYREEE (reference sequence). The CDR3 is 15 amino acids. Here the CDR3 DNA reads TGTGCCAGCAGCTTGGCCGGGACAGGGGGCACTGAAGCTTTCTTT. Its translation: CASSLAGTGGTEAFF. Drawing the rest from reference TRBV5-4 and TRBJ1-1, the complete variable domain is ETGVTQSPTHLIKTRGQQVTLRCSSQSGHNTVSWYQQALGQGPQFIFQYYREEENGRGNFPPRFSGLQFPNYSSELNVNALELDDSALYLCASSLAGTGGTEAFFGQGTRLTVV.

The chain recombines TRBV11-3 with TRBJ2-5, with 8 bases identical to TRBD1. Germline lookup yields CDR1 SGHNT and CDR2 YENEEA. The CDR3 runs to 18 residues. The V segment lost 3 bases and the J segment 4 bases; nucleotides outside the gene matches: 16. The CDR3 nucleotides are TGTGCCAGCAGCTTGGGTATATCGCAGGGGGCGATAAGAGAGACCCAGTACTTC. It is translated as CASSLGISQGAIRETQYF.

This chain connects TRBV11-2 to TRBJ1-5; no definite D call. CDR1 SGHAT and CDR2 FQNNGV come from the germline V gene. V gave up 0 bases and J gave up 4 bases, with 7 bases separating them. The CDR3 has 14 amino acids. CDR3 in amino acids: CASSLDLQNQPQHF. The CDR3 DNA reads as TGTGCCAGCAGCTTAGATCTCCAGAATCAGCCCCAGCATTTT.

This chain connects TRBV5-1 to TRBJ1-1, with D unclear. The CDR3 is 13 residues long. Germline V gene lookup returns CDR1 SGHRS and CDR2 YFSETQ. Trimming removed 7 bases at V and 1 base at J, with 11 bases between. The CDR3: CASGKEANTEAFF. DNA for the CDR3: TGCGCCAGCGGAAAGGAGGCGAACACTGAAGCTTTCTTT.

The rearrangement links TRBV19 to TRBJ1-2, with no clear D. Looked up from germline, CDR1 is LNHDA and CDR2 is SQIVND (reference sequence). The CDR3 is made up of 13 amino acids. V was clipped by 4 bases and J by 4 bases, with 10 bases between them. The CDR3 DNA reads TGTGCCAGTAGTAGCCGGGATATCTATGGCTACACCTTC. This gives the protein CASSSRDIYGYTF.

The CDR3 sequence is CASSPQRGQETQYF. CDR3 DNA sequence: TGTGCCAGCAGCCCCCAGCGGGGCCAAGAGACCCAGTACTTC. The chain joins TRBV3-1 (or the pseudogene TRBV3-2) to TRBJ2-5, with 7 bases lining up with TRBD2. Germline-derived CDR1 and CDR2 are LGHDT and YNNKEL (reference sequence). The ends lost 4 bases at V and 1 base at J; junction bases unmatched: 3. The CDR3 has 14 residues.

J is TRBJ2-7 and V is TRBV2; possible D gene TRBD1, 7 bases. There are 14 residues in the CDR3. Per germline, CDR1 SNHLY and CDR2 FYNNEI. V shed 5 bases and J shed 6 bases, with 17 bases lying between them. DNA of the CDR3: TGTGCCAGCAGTCGGGGGACAGTTTCGTTCGAGCAGTACTTC. Translated, it gives CASSRGTVSFEQYF.

The chain carries TRBV6-5 and TRBJ1-1, with 8 bases aligning to TRBD1. Trimming took 6 bases from V and 3 from J; bases not matched to a gene: 0. CDR3 length: 12 residues. Looked up from germline, CDR1 is MNHEY and CDR2 is SVGAGI. The CDR3 region has the DNA TGTGCCAGCAGGACAGGGGACACTGAAGCTTTCTTT. It specifies CASRTGDTEAFF.

This clone was picked up a small number of times. V gene TRBV2 combines with J gene TRBJ2-2; tentative D call: TRBD1 (6 bases). From germline, CDR1 is SNHLY and CDR2 FYNNEI. V gave up 6 bases and J gave up 2 bases, with 13 bases separating them. This CDR3 comprises 15 residues. The CDR3 DNA reads as TGTGCCAGCAGGCCCCGGACAGCAAACACCGGGGAGCTGTTTTTT. It is translated as CASRPRTANTGELFF.

This clone was counted once. The chain recombines TRBV9 with TRBJ2-3; 14 bases line up with TRBD2. Germline V gene sequence: CDR1 SGDLS, CDR2 YYNGEE. The trim removed 0 bases at V and 5 bases at J, leaving 2 bases unmatched. The CDR3 totals 16 residues. This CDR3 is CASSVGGTSGGDTQYF. CDR3 nucleotides: TGTGCCAGCAGCGTAGGAGGGACTAGCGGGGGAGATACGCAGTATTTT.

The chain joins TRBV5-1 to TRBJ2-2, with 8 bases fitting TRBD1. The CDR3 sequence is 13 residues long. After removal of 5 bases from V and 7 bases from J, the junction contained 4 bases not matched to a gene. Germline lookup yields CDR1 SGHRS and CDR2 YFSETQ. In DNA form, the CDR3 reads TGCGCCAGCAGGCAGGGGGCGTTCGGGGAGCTGTTTTTT. Translation: CASRQGAFGELFF.

The chain carries TRBV7-2 and TRBJ2-5; 9 nucleotides agree with TRBD2. V was pared by 5 bases and J by 4 bases, with 8 bases of the junction left unmatched. This CDR3 region has 15 residues. Germline CDR1 SGHTA, CDR2 FQGNSA. The CDR3 reads CASSNSGLARETQYF. The CDR3 DNA reads as TGTGCCAGCAGCAATTCGGGACTAGCAAGAGAGACCCAGTACTTC.

This chain connects TRBV9 to TRBJ2-3; 8 nucleotides align to TRBD1. V trimming: 0 bases; J trimming: 5 bases; junction bases outside the gene matches: 8. The CDR3 is made up of 16 amino acids. Germline CDR1 and CDR2: SGDLS and YYNGEE. The CDR3: CASSVEGRGLRDTQYF. The CDR3 DNA reads as TGTGCCAGCAGCGTAGAGGGCAGGGGGCTACGAGATACGCAGTATTTT.

The rearrangement joins TRBV19 to TRBJ1-2; D call uncertain. This CDR3 region has 14 residues. Germline V CDR1 and CDR2: LNHDA, SQIVND (reference sequence). V was cut by 8 bases and J by 2 bases, with 15 bases left in between. This chain's CDR3 is CASSISEGNYGYTF. CDR3 nucleotides: TGTGCCAGTTCCATAAGTGAGGGAAACTATGGCTACACCTTC.

This clone was observed a handful of times. This chain links TRBV19 with TRBJ2-1; possibly TRBD2 for D (6 bases). The CDR3 loop spans 13 amino acids. Looked up from germline, CDR1 is LNHDA and CDR2 is SQIVND (reference sequence). Trimming removed 6 bases at V and 4 bases at J, with 10 bases between. The CDR3, as DNA: TGTGCCAGTAGAAGGAGGGATTACAATGAGCAGTTCTTC. Its protein product is CASRRRDYNEQFF.

This clone was seen more than once but under ten times. This chain links TRBV9 with TRBJ1-1; D is unresolved. CDR3 length: 13 residues. Germline values: CDR1 SGDLS, CDR2 YYNGEE. V was cut by 3 bases and J by 1 base, with 7 bases left in between. In nucleotides, the CDR3 is TGTGCCAGCAGCGCGGGATCGAACACTGAAGCTTTCTTT. Its translation is CASSAGSNTEAFF.

V is TRBV19 and J is TRBJ1-5; 8 bases match TRBD1. The CDR3 has 16 residues. The ends lost 7 bases at V and 3 bases at J; junction bases unmatched: 11. Germline V CDR1 and CDR2: LNHDA, SQIVND (reference sequence). DNA for the CDR3: TGTGCCAGTAATAGTGAGACAGGGGTCGTCAATCAGCCCCAGCATTTT. It is translated as CASNSETGVVNQPQHF.

The chain recombines TRBV2 with TRBJ2-7; 7 positions agree with TRBD1. The CDR3 covers 14 residues. The V and J ends lost 7 bases and 1 base, in that order; junction bases with no gene match: 7. Germline CDR1 is SNHLY and CDR2 is FYNNEI. The CDR3 DNA reads as TGTGCCAGCATCGGGACAGAGATATCCTACGAGCAGTACTTC. This codes for CASIGTEISYEQYF.

V is TRBV25-1 and J is TRBJ2-7; TRBD2 matches at 10 bases. The junction had 14 bases not matched to a gene; V was cut back by 2 bases and J by 4 bases. In germline, CDR1 is MGHDK, CDR2 SYGVNS. The CDR3 contains 18 residues. The CDR3 is CASSEGNWEREGPYEQYF. The CDR3 DNA reads TGTGCCAGCAGTGAAGGGAATTGGGAGCGGGAGGGCCCTTACGAGCAGTACTTC.

In its sample, this clone was seen a few times. V usage is TRBV29-1 and J usage is TRBJ1-3, with D unclear. Germline lookup yields CDR1 SQVTM and CDR2 ANQGSEA. The V end was cut by 5 bases, the J end by 0 bases, with 11 bases between. This CDR3 is 14 amino acids long. The CDR3 region is CSVILASSGNTIYF. The CDR3 bases are TGCAGCGTTATTTTGGCAAGCTCTGGAAACACCATATATTTT. Full variable domain (outside the CDR3, taken from reference TRBV29-1 and TRBJ1-3): SAVISQKPSRDICQRGTSLTIQCQVDSQVTMMFWYRQQPGQSLTLIATANQGSEATYESGFVIDKFPISRPNLTFSTLTVSNMSPEDSSIYLCSVILASSGNTIYFGEGSWLTVV.

This rearrangement joins TRBV6-5 to TRBJ1-2, with unresolved D. There are 14 residues in the CDR3. Germline CDR1 is MNHEY and CDR2 is SVGAGI. V was clipped by 0 bases and J by 8 bases, with 13 bases between them. The CDR3 here is CASSYSEAHAGYTF. As DNA, the CDR3 is TGTGCCAGCAGTTACTCTGAGGCGCATGCCGGCTACACCTTC.

This sequence joins TRBV4-1 and TRBJ1-6; 7 bases line up with TRBD1. CDR3 length: 13 residues. The germline CDR1 and CDR2 sequences are MGHRA and YSYEKL. V trimming: 4 bases; J trimming: 9 bases; junction bases outside the gene matches: 3. CDR3 protein: CASSPQGVSPLHF. As DNA, the CDR3 is TGCGCCAGCAGCCCCCAGGGGGTTTCACCCCTCCACTTT.